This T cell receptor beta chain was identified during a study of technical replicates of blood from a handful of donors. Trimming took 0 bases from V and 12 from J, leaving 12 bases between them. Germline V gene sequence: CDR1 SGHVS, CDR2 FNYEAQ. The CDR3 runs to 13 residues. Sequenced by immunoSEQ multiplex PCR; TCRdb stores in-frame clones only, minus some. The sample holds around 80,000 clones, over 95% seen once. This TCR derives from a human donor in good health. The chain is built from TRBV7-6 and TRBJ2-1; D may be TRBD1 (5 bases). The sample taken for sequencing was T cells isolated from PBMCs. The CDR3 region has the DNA TGTGCCAGCAGCTTAGCCCAGGGTACTTGGCAGTTCTTC. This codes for CASSLAQGTWQFF.